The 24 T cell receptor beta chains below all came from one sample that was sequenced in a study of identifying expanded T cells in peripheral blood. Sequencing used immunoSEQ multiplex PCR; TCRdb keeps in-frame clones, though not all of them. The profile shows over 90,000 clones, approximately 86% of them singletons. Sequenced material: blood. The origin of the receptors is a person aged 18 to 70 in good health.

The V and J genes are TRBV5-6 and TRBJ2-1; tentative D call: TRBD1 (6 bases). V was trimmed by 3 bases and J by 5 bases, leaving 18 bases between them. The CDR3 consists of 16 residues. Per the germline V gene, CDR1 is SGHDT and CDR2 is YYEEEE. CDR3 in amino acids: CASSWISTGRDNEQFF. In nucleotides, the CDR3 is TGTGCCAGCAGCTGGATTTCTACAGGGAGAGACAATGAGCAGTTCTTC.

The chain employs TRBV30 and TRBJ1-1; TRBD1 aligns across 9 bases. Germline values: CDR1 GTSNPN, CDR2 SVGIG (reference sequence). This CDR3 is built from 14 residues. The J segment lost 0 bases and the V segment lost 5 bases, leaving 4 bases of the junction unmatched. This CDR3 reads CAWGTGIVNTEAFF. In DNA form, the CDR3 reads TGTGCCTGGGGGACAGGGATTGTGAACACTGAAGCTTTCTTT.

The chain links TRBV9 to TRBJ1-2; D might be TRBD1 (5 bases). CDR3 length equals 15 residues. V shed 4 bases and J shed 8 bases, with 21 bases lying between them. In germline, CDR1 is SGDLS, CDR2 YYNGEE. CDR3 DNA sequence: TGTGCCAGCAGCCCGCGTGGGGCAGCGGGTTGGGGCTACACCTTC. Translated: CASSPRGAAGWGYTF. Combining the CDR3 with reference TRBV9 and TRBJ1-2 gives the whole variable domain DSGVTQTPKHLITATGQRVTLRCSPRSGDLSVYWYQQSLDQGLQFLIQYYNGEERAKGNILERFSAQQFPDLHSELNLSSLELGDSALYFCASSPRGAAGWGYTFGSGTRLTVV.

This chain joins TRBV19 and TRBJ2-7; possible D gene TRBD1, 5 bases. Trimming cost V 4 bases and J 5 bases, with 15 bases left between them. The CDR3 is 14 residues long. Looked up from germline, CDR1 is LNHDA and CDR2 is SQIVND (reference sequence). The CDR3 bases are TGTGCCAGTAGTAAAGGGGTCAGGAATAACGAGCAGTACTTC. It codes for CASSKGVRNNEQYF.

Written as DNA, the CDR3 is TGTGCCAGTTCCTTGGGGGGACCTCACTATGGCTACACCTTC. Protein: CASSLGGPHYGYTF. This chain joins TRBV6-5 and TRBJ1-2; the D gene is possibly TRBD1 (5 bases). CDR3 size: 14 residues. The germline V gene encodes CDR1 MNHEY and CDR2 SVGAGI. V lost 9 bases, J lost 3 bases, and 17 bases lay in between.

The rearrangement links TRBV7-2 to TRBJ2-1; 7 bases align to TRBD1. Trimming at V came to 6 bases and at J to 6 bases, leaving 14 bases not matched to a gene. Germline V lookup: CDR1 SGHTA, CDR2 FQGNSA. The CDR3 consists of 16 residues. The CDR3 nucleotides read TGTGCCAGCAGACGGGACAGCCTAACGAGAGGCAATGAGCAGTTCTTC. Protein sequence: CASRRDSLTRGNEQFF.

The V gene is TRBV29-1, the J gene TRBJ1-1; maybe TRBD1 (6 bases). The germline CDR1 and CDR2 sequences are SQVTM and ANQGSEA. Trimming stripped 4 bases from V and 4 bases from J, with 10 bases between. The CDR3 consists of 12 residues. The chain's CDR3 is CSVGQGPTEAFF. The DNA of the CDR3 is TGCAGCGTTGGCCAGGGGCCCACTGAAGCTTTCTTT.

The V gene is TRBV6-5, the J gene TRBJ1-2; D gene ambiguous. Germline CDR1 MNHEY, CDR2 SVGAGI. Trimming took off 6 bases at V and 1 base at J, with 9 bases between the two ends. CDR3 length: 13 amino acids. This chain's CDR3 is CASRLGINYGYTF. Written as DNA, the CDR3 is TGTGCCAGCAGACTGGGGATTAACTATGGCTACACCTTC.

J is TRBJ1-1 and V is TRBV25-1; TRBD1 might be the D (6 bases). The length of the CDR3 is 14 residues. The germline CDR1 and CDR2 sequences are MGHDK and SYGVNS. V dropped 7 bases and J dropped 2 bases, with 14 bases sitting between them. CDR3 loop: CASIRGAGNTEAFF. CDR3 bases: TGTGCCAGCATTCGGGGGGCAGGAAACACTGAAGCTTTCTTT.

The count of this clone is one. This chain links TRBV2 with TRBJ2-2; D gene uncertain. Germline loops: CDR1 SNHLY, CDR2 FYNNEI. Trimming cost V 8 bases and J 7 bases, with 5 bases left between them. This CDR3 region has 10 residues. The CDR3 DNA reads TGTGCCAGCTTCTACGGGGAGCTGTTTTTT. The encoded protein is CASFYGELFF.

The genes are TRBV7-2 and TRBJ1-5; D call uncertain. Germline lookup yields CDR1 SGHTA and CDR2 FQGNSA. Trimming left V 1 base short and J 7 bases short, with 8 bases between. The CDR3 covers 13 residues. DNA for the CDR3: TGTGCCAGCAGCTTAGAGCGCGGGCAGCCCCAGCATTTT. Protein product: CASSLERGQPQHF. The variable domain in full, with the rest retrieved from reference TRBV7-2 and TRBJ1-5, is GAGVSQSPSNKVTEKGKDVELRCDPISGHTALYWYRQSLGQGLEFLIYFQGNSAPDKSGLPSDRFSAERTGGSVSTLTIQRTQQEDSAVYLCASSLERGQPQHFGDGTRLSIL.

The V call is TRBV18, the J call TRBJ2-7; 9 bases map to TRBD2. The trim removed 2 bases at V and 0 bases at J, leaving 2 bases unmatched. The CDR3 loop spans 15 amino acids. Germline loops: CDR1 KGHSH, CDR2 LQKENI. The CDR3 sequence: CASSPIAGASYEQYF. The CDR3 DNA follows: TGTGCCAGCTCACCAATAGCGGGGGCCTCCTACGAGCAGTACTTC.

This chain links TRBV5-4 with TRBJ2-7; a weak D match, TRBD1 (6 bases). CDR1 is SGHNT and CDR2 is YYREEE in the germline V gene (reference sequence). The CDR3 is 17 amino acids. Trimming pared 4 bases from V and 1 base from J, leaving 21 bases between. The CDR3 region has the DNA TGTGCCAGCAGCCTTGGTTGGGGGACACCCGGTTCCTACGAGCAGTACTTC. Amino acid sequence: CASSLGWGTPGSYEQYF.

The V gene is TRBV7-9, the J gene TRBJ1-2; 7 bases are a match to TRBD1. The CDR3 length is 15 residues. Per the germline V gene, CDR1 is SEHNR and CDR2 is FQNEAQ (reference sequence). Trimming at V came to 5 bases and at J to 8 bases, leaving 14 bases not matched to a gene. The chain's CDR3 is CASSPYERGQYGYTF. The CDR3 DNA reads TGTGCCAGCAGCCCTTATGAAAGGGGGCAGTACGGCTACACCTTC.

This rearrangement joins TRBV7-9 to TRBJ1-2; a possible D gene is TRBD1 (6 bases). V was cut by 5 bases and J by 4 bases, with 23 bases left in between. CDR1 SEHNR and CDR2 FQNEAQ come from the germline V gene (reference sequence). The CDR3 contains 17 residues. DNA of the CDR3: TGTGCCAGCAGCGCTCGGTTAGGGGGTCACAGGCCCTATGGCTACACCTTC. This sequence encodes CASSARLGGHRPYGYTF.

In DNA form, the CDR3 reads TGTGCCAGCAGCTTAGAGGGGGCGTTGGGCTACACCTTC. Residues: CASSLEGALGYTF. The genes are TRBV7-3 and TRBJ1-2, with 7 bases that match TRBD1. V lost 2 bases and J lost 8; bases outside the gene matches: 5. This CDR3 region has 13 residues. Germline V gene sequence: CDR1 SGHTA, CDR2 FQGTGA.

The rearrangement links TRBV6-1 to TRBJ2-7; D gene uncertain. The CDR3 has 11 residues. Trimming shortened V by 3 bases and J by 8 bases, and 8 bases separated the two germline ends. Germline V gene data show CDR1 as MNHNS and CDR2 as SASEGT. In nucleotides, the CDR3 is TGTGCCAGCAGTGACAAGATCAAGCAGTACTTC. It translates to CASSDKIKQYF.

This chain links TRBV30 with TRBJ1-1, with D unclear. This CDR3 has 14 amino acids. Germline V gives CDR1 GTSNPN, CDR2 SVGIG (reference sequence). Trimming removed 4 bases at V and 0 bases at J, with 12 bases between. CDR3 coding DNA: TGTGCCTGGACAGCCGCCTTATTGAACACTGAAGCTTTCTTT. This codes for CAWTAALLNTEAFF. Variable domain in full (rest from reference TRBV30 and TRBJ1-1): SQTIHQWPATLVQPVGSPLSLECTVEGTSNPNLYWYRQAAGRGLQLLFYSVGIGQISSEVPQNLSASRPQDRQFILSSKKLLLSDSGFYLCAWTAALLNTEAFFGQGTRLTVV.

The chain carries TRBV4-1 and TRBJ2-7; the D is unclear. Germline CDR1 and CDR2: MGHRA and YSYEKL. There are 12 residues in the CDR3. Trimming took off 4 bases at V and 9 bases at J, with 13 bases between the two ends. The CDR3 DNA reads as TGCGCCAGCAGCCCCCCGGTGGGTGGGCAGTACTTC. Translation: CASSPPVGGQYF.

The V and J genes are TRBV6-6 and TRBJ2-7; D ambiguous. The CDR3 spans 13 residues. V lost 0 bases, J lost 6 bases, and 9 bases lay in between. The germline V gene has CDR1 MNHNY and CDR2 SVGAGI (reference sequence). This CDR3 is CASSYSKPAEQYF. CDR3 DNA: TGTGCCAGCAGTTACTCGAAACCTGCCGAGCAGTACTTC.

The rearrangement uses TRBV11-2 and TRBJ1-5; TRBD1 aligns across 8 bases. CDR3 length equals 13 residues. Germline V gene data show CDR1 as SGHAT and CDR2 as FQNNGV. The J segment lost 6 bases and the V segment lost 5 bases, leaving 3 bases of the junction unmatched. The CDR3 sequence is CASSTTGGQPQHF. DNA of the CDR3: TGTGCCAGCAGCACCACAGGGGGTCAGCCCCAGCATTTT.

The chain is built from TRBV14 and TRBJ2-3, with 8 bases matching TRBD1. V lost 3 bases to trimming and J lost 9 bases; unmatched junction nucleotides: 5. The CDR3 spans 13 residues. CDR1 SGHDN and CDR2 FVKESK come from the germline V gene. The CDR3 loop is CASSQMTGVTQYF. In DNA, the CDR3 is TGTGCCAGCAGCCAGATGACAGGGGTCACGCAGTATTTT. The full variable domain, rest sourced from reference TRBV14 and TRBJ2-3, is EAGVTQFPSHSVIEKGQTVTLRCDPISGHDNLYWYRRVMGKEIKFLLHFVKESKQDESGMPNNRFLAERTGGTYSTLKVQPAELEDSGVYFCASSQMTGVTQYFGPGTRLTVL.

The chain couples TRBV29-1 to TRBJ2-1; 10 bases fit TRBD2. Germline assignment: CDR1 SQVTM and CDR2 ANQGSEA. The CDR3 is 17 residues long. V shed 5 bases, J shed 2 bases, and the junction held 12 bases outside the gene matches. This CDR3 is CSVPPLAGAPPYNEQFF. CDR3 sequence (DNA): TGCAGCGTTCCCCCGCTAGCGGGGGCCCCTCCCTACAATGAGCAGTTCTTC.

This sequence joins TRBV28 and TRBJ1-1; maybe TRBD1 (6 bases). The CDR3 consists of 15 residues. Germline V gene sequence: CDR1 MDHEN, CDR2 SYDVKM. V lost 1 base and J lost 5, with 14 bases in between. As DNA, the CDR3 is TGTGCCAGCAGTTTATTTCGAGGGGGGAGGACTGAAGCTTTCTTT. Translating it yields CASSLFRGGRTEAFF.